The sequence of this T cell receptor (beta chain) was determined in a study of blood T cells in healthy people across ages. Per germline, CDR1 PRHDT and CDR2 FYEKMQ (reference sequence). V shed 6 bases and J shed 0 bases, with 15 bases lying between them. This CDR3 has 15 amino acids. Overall study findings and caveats: Possibly, changes in expanded clonotypes were confounded because donor CMV status was unknown.

Through a sample-barcoded 5' primer and a J-beta primer mix, a second PCR was run for roughly 6 to 11 cycles. A single record per CDR3 protein comes from TCRdb applying MiXCR to the 5' RACE reads. The sample consists of around 1.5 million distinct CDR3 sequences, about 32% of them appearing once. Every donor gave approximately 10 milliliters of peripheral blood. Note on this clonotype: Antigen unknown.

The chain has TRBV13 and TRBJ2-7; D remains unclear. The sample comprised blood. This receptor was obtained from a young woman in good health. The DNA for the CDR3 is TGTGCCAGCAGTTTTACCCTAGAGTACTCCTACGAGCAGTACTTC. The encoded protein is CASSFTLEYSYEQYF.